These T cell receptor beta chains were read from a single sample in a study of cytomegalovirus exposure and HLA in healthy donors. The table came from immunoSEQ multiplex PCR; TCRdb's copy has only in-frame clones and leaves some out. Of tens of thousands of clones in the sample, roughly three quarters were seen once. Sequencing was carried out using PBMCs. All receptors derive from a middle-aged woman in good health and CMV-seropositive. Each CDR3 is given with its conserved first and last residue. D genes are given only for firm matches. Clone size is stated in some rows and not others, as once, few, many or a class when expanded.

v_gene: TRBV4-2; j_gene: TRBJ1-2; d_gene: NA; abundance: NA; CDR3aa: CASSRERSNSYYGYTF; CDR3nt: TGTGCCAGCAGCCGAGAAAGATCTAACAGCTATTATGGCTACACCTTC
v_gene: TRBV19; j_gene: TRBJ1-6; d_gene: NA; abundance: NA; CDR3aa: CASSIWADNSPLHF; CDR3nt: TGTGCCAGTAGTATATGGGCCGACAATTCACCCCTCCACTTT
v_gene: TRBV5-8; j_gene: TRBJ1-2; d_gene: NA; abundance: NA; CDR3aa: CASSLDGLGGYTF; CDR3nt: TGTGCCAGCAGCTTGGACGGGTTGGGTGGCTACACCTTC
v_gene: TRBV6-1; j_gene: TRBJ2-7; d_gene: NA; abundance: NA; CDR3aa: CASRRRQESYEQYF; CDR3nt: TGTGCCAGCCGTAGGCGACAAGAGAGCTACGAGCAGTACTTC
v_gene: TRBV6-5; j_gene: TRBJ1-5; d_gene: NA; abundance: NA; CDR3aa: CASSRAGANQPQHF; CDR3nt: TGTGCCAGCAGTCGAGCAGGGGCAAATCAGCCCCAGCATTTT
v_gene: TRBV30; j_gene: TRBJ1-3; d_gene: NA; abundance: NA; CDR3aa: CAWSVERSGNTIYF; CDR3nt: TGTGCCTGGAGTGTTGAGAGATCTGGAAACACCATATATTTT
v_gene: TRBV29-1; j_gene: TRBJ1-1; d_gene: NA; abundance: NA; CDR3aa: CSADGARVNTEAFF; CDR3nt: TGCAGCGCCGATGGGGCGAGAGTGAACACTGAAGCTTTCTTT
v_gene: TRBV9; j_gene: TRBJ2-1; d_gene: TRBD2; abundance: NA; CDR3aa: CASSVGSSGGTNEQFF; CDR3nt: TGTGCCAGCAGCGTAGGTTCCAGCGGGGGTACAAATGAGCAGTTCTTC
v_gene: TRBV6-1; j_gene: TRBJ1-5; d_gene: TRBD1; abundance: few; CDR3aa: CAIGTGKPQHF; CDR3nt: TGTGCCATCGGGACAGGGAAGCCCCAGCATTTT
v_gene: TRBV20-1; j_gene: TRBJ1-2; d_gene: NA; abundance: NA; CDR3aa: CSGEAFTF; CDR3nt: TGCAGTGGAGAAGCGTTCACCTTC
v_gene: TRBV4-2; j_gene: TRBJ2-5; d_gene: TRBD2; abundance: few; CDR3aa: CASSQDGTSRIGTQYF; CDR3nt: TGTGCCAGCAGCCAAGATGGGACTAGCCGGATTGGGACCCAGTACTTC
v_gene: TRBV2; j_gene: TRBJ2-4; d_gene: NA; abundance: NA; CDR3aa: CASSAHERDIQYF; CDR3nt: TGTGCCAGCAGTGCCCATGAGAGGGACATTCAGTACTTC
v_gene: TRBV7-8; j_gene: TRBJ2-5; d_gene: NA; abundance: NA; CDR3aa: CASSISSAETQYF; CDR3nt: TGTGCCAGCAGCATTTCGAGCGCGGAGACCCAGTACTTC
v_gene: TRBV4-2; j_gene: TRBJ2-7; d_gene: TRBD2; abundance: few; CDR3aa: CASSQEGLAAGSYEQYF; CDR3nt: TGTGCCAGCAGCCAAGAGGGACTAGCGGCCGGCTCCTACGAGCAGTACTTC
v_gene: TRBV27; j_gene: TRBJ2-1; d_gene: NA; abundance: NA; CDR3aa: CASSFRRGYNEQFF; CDR3nt: TGTGCCAGCAGTTTCCGTCGGGGTTACAATGAGCAGTTCTTC
v_gene: TRBV5-8; j_gene: TRBJ2-1; d_gene: TRBD2; abundance: NA; CDR3aa: CASSLEGLAGVNEQFF; CDR3nt: TGTGCCAGCAGCTTGGAGGGACTAGCGGGGGTCAATGAGCAGTTCTTC
v_gene: TRBV7-8; j_gene: TRBJ1-1; d_gene: NA; abundance: NA; CDR3aa: CASSKFEETEAFF; CDR3nt: TGTGCCAGCAGCAAATTCGAGGAAACTGAAGCTTTCTTT
v_gene: TRBV7-6; j_gene: TRBJ2-7; d_gene: NA; abundance: NA; CDR3aa: CASSSGNTYEQYF; CDR3nt: TGTGCCAGCAGCTCCGGTAATACCTACGAGCAGTACTTC
v_gene: TRBV7-2; j_gene: TRBJ1-5; d_gene: NA; abundance: once; CDR3aa: CASSQRGGRSYNQPQHF; CDR3nt: TGTGCCAGCAGCCAGCGGGGTGGGCGGTCTTACAATCAGCCCCAGCATTTT
v_gene: TRBV5-4; j_gene: TRBJ1-1; d_gene: TRBD1; abundance: NA; CDR3aa: CASSRNDRAPEAFF; CDR3nt: TGTGCCAGCAGCCGGAATGACAGGGCCCCTGAAGCTTTCTTT
v_gene: TRBV6-5; j_gene: TRBJ1-2; d_gene: NA; abundance: NA; CDR3aa: CASSYDTDGSYGYTF; CDR3nt: TGTGCCAGCAGTTACGACACCGACGGAAGCTATGGCTACACCTTC
v_gene: TRBV6-1; j_gene: TRBJ2-1; d_gene: TRBD1; abundance: few; CDR3aa: CAKGGQGVNEQFF; CDR3nt: TGTGCCAAAGGGGGACAGGGGGTCAATGAGCAGTTCTTC
v_gene: TRBV19; j_gene: TRBJ1-2; d_gene: NA; abundance: NA; CDR3aa: CASSIRGTASF; CDR3nt: TGTGCCAGTAGTATCCGTGGTACCGCTAGCTTC
v_gene: TRBV6-1; j_gene: TRBJ1-4; d_gene: NA; abundance: NA; CDR3aa: CASRKGAEEEKLFF; CDR3nt: TGTGCCAGCAGGAAGGGAGCCGAGGAGGAAAAACTGTTTTTT
v_gene: TRBV2; j_gene: TRBJ1-5; d_gene: NA; abundance: NA; CDR3aa: CASSQTPVSGNQPQHF; CDR3nt: TGTGCCAGCAGTCAAACCCCCGTCAGTGGCAATCAGCCCCAGCATTTT
v_gene: TRBV30; j_gene: TRBJ2-1; d_gene: TRBD1; abundance: NA; CDR3aa: CAWIRGGTGEQFF; CDR3nt: TGTGCCTGGATAAGGGGCGGGACAGGTGAGCAGTTCTTC
v_gene: TRBV28; j_gene: TRBJ2-7; d_gene: TRBD2; abundance: once; CDR3aa: CASSKPLAGGLWQYF; CDR3nt: TGTGCCAGCAGCAAACCCTTAGCGGGAGGGCTGTGGCAGTACTTC
v_gene: TRBV6-5; j_gene: TRBJ1-5; d_gene: TRBD1; abundance: NA; CDR3aa: CASSLTGVRNQPQHF; CDR3nt: TGTGCCAGCAGTCTAACAGGGGTACGAAATCAGCCCCAGCATTTT
v_gene: TRBV29-1; j_gene: TRBJ2-5; d_gene: TRBD2; abundance: few; CDR3aa: CSVGGTSEGKETQYF; CDR3nt: TGCAGCGTGGGGGGGACTAGCGAAGGAAAAGAGACCCAGTACTTC
v_gene: TRBV29-1; j_gene: TRBJ2-1; d_gene: NA; abundance: few; CDR3aa: CSVEGGGRTSSYNEQFF; CDR3nt: TGCAGCGTTGAAGGGGGGGGCCGGACGAGCTCCTACAATGAGCAGTTCTTC
v_gene: TRBV28; j_gene: TRBJ1-6; d_gene: NA; abundance: NA; CDR3aa: CASSFIQVLETRYNSPLHF; CDR3nt: TGTGCCAGCAGTTTCATACAGGTCCTTGAGACTCGTTATAATTCACCCCTCCACTTT
v_gene: TRBV4-1; j_gene: TRBJ2-1; d_gene: NA; abundance: NA; CDR3aa: CASSQVNEQFF; CDR3nt: TGCGCCAGCAGCCAAGTAAATGAGCAGTTCTTC
v_gene: TRBV28; j_gene: TRBJ1-1; d_gene: NA; abundance: NA; CDR3aa: CASRSGVNTEAFF; CDR3nt: TGTGCCAGCAGGTCAGGGGTGAACACTGAAGCTTTCTTT
v_gene: TRBV7-9; j_gene: TRBJ2-3; d_gene: NA; abundance: once; CDR3aa: CASSDGQYTDTQYF; CDR3nt: TGTGCCAGCAGCGATGGACAGTACACAGATACGCAGTATTTT
v_gene: TRBV4-1; j_gene: TRBJ2-1; d_gene: TRBD2; abundance: few; CDR3aa: CASSKDQASGGARDNEQFF; CDR3nt: TGCGCCTCGAGCAAGGACCAGGCTAGCGGGGGGGCACGCGACAATGAGCAGTTCTTC
v_gene: TRBV19; j_gene: TRBJ2-7; d_gene: NA; abundance: few; CDR3aa: CASSDGSAAGYEQYF; CDR3nt: TGTGCCAGTAGTGACGGCTCGGCGGCCGGCTACGAGCAGTACTTC
v_gene: TRBV14; j_gene: TRBJ2-1; d_gene: TRBD2; abundance: NA; CDR3aa: CASSQVSGSYNEQFF; CDR3nt: TGTGCCAGCAGCCAGGTTAGCGGGAGTTACAATGAGCAGTTCTTC
v_gene: TRBV7-8; j_gene: TRBJ2-7; d_gene: NA; abundance: NA; CDR3aa: CASRIGQYYEQYF; CDR3nt: TGTGCCAGCAGGATCGGACAGTACTACGAGCAGTACTTC
v_gene: TRBV4-1; j_gene: TRBJ1-1; d_gene: NA; abundance: NA; CDR3aa: CASSQEAGRRTEAFF; CDR3nt: TGCGCCAGCAGCCAAGAAGCGGGGAGGAGGACTGAAGCTTTCTTT
v_gene: TRBV5-5; j_gene: TRBJ2-7; d_gene: NA; abundance: few; CDR3aa: CASSLGGGVGQYF; CDR3nt: TGTGCCAGCAGCTTGGGAGGAGGGGTCGGGCAGTACTTC
v_gene: TRBV7-9; j_gene: TRBJ1-1; d_gene: NA; abundance: NA; CDR3aa: CASSPRTDRMNTEAFF; CDR3nt: TGTGCCAGCAGCCCGAGGACAGATCGGATGAACACTGAAGCTTTCTTT
v_gene: TRBV6-1; j_gene: TRBJ2-7; d_gene: TRBD1; abundance: NA; CDR3aa: CASSERGTGMKEQYF; CDR3nt: TGTGCCAGCAGTGAACGAGGGACAGGGATGAAGGAGCAGTACTTC
v_gene: TRBV9; j_gene: TRBJ2-7; d_gene: NA; abundance: once; CDR3aa: CASSTQPSEANKFSNEQYF; CDR3nt: TGTGCCAGCAGCACCCAACCATCGGAGGCGAATAAATTTAGCAACGAGCAGTACTTC
v_gene: TRBV5-1; j_gene: TRBJ2-7; d_gene: NA; abundance: NA; CDR3aa: CASSLDKMSSYEQYF; CDR3nt: TGCGCCAGCAGCTTAGATAAGATGAGCTCCTACGAGCAGTACTTC
v_gene: TRBV6-5; j_gene: TRBJ1-2; d_gene: TRBD1; abundance: NA; CDR3aa: CASSYADRGYGYTF; CDR3nt: TGTGCCAGCAGTTACGCGGACAGGGGCTATGGCTACACCTTC
v_gene: TRBV5-4; j_gene: TRBJ2-7; d_gene: TRBD2; abundance: NA; CDR3aa: CASSLALAGTAYEQYF; CDR3nt: TGTGCCAGCAGCTTGGCCCTAGCGGGAACCGCCTACGAGCAGTACTTC
v_gene: TRBV4-1; j_gene: TRBJ2-1; d_gene: TRBD1; abundance: NA; CDR3aa: CASSHETGGTGTIQFF; CDR3nt: TGCGCCAGCAGCCACGAGACAGGGGGCACGGGGACTATACAGTTCTTC
v_gene: TRBV6-5; j_gene: TRBJ1-1; d_gene: NA; abundance: NA; CDR3aa: CASRSGLSNTEAFF; CDR3nt: TGTGCCAGCCGGTCGGGTTTGTCGAACACTGAAGCTTTCTTT
v_gene: TRBV5-1; j_gene: TRBJ2-1; d_gene: NA; abundance: NA; CDR3aa: CASSLGEWGPEQFF; CDR3nt: TGCGCCAGCAGCTTGGGAGAGTGGGGCCCTGAGCAGTTCTTC
v_gene: TRBV5-1; j_gene: TRBJ2-1; d_gene: TRBD1; abundance: NA; CDR3aa: CASSLFGQGAGGYNEQFF; CDR3nt: TGCGCCAGCAGCTTGTTTGGACAGGGGGCAGGTGGCTACAATGAGCAGTTCTTC
v_gene: TRBV10-3; j_gene: TRBJ2-5; d_gene: TRBD1; abundance: NA; CDR3aa: CATRQGQETQYF; CDR3nt: TGTGCCACCAGACAGGGCCAAGAGACCCAGTACTTC
v_gene: TRBV27; j_gene: TRBJ1-2; d_gene: TRBD1; abundance: NA; CDR3aa: CASRSGGAYGYTF; CDR3nt: TGTGCCAGCAGGTCAGGGGGCGCCTATGGCTACACCTTC